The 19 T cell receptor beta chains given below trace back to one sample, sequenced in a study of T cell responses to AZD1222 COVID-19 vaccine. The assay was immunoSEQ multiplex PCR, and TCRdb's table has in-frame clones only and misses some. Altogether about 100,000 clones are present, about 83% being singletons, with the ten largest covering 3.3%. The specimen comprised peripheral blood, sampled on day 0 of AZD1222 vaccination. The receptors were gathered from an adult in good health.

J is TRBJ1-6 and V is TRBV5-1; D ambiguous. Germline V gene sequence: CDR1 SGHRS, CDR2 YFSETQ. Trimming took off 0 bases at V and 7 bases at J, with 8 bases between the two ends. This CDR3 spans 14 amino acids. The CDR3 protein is CASSLEDGNSPLHF. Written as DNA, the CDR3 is TGCGCCAGCAGCTTGGAGGACGGAAATTCACCCCTCCACTTT.

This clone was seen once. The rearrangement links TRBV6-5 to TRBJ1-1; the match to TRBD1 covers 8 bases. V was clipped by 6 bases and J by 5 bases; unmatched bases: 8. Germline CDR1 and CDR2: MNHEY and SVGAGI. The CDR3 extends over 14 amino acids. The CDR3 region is CASRDRGRGTEAFF. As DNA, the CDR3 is TGTGCCAGCAGAGACAGGGGTAGAGGTACTGAAGCTTTCTTT.

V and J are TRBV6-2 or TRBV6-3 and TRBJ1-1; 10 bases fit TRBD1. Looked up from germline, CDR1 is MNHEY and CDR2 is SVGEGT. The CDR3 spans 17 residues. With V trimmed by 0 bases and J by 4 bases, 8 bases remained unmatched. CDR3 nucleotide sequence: TGTGCCAGCAGTTACTCCCGGACAGGGGGAATAGGCACTGAAGCTTTCTTT. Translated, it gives CASSYSRTGGIGTEAFF.

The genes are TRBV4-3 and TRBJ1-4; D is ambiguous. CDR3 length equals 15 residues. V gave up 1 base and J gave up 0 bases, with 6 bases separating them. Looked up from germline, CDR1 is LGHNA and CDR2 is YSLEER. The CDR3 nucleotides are TGCGCCAGCAGCCAAGGGAAATCAACTAATGAAAAACTGTTTTTT. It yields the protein CASSQGKSTNEKLFF.

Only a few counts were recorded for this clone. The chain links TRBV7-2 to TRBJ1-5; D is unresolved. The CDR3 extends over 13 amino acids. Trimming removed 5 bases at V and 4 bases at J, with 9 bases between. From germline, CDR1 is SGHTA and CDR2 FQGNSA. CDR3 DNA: TGTGCCAGCAGCCGGCTCGGGAATCAGCCCCAGCATTTT. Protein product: CASSRLGNQPQHF.

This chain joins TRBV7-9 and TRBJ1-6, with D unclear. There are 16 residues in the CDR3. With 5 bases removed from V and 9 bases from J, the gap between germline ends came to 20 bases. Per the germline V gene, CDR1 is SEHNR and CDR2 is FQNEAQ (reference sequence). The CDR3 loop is CASSPLVNDRGSPLHF. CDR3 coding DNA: TGTGCCAGCAGCCCCCTCGTTAATGATCGAGGTTCACCCCTCCACTTT.

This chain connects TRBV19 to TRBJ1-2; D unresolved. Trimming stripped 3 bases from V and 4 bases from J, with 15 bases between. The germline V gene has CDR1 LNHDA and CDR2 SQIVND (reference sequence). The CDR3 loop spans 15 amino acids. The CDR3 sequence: CASSMQGRTIYGYTF. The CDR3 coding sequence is TGTGCCAGTAGTATGCAAGGCAGGACTATCTATGGCTACACCTTC.

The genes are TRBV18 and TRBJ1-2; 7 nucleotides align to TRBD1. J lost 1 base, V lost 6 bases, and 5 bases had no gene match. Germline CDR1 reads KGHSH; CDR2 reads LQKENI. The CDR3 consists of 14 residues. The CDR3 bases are TGTGCCAGCTCGCGGGACAGCGATAACTATGGCTACACCTTC. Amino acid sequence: CASSRDSDNYGYTF.

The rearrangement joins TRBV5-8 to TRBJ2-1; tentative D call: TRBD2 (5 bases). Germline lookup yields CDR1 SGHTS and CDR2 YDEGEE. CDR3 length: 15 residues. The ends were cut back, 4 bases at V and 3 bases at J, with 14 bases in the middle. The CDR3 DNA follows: TGTGCCAGCAGCCTTCGGGGAAGTAACTACAATGAGCAGTTCTTC. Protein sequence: CASSLRGSNYNEQFF.

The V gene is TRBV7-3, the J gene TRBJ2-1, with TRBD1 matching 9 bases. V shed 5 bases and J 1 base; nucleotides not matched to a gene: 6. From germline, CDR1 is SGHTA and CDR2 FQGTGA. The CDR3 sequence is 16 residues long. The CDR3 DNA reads TGTGCCAGCAGCGCACAGGGGGCTAGGTCCTACAATGAGCAGTTCTTC. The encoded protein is CASSAQGARSYNEQFF.

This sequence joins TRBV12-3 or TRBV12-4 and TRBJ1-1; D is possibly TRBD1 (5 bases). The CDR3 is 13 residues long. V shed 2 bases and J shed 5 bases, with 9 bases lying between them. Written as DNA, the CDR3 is TGTGCCAGCAGTTTAAAACGGGGGACTGAAGCTTTCTTT. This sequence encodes CASSLKRGTEAFF.

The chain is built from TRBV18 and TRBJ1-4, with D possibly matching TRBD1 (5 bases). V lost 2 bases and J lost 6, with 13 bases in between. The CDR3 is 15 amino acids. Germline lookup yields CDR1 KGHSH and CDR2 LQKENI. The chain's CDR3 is CASSPASGGDEKLFF. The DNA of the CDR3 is TGTGCCAGCTCACCAGCCTCCGGGGGGGATGAAAAACTGTTTTTT.

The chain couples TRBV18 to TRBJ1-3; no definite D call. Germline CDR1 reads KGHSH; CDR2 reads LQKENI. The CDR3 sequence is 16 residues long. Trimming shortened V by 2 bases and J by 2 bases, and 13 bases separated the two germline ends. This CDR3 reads CASSPTMTQPGNTIYF. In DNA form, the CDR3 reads TGTGCCAGCTCACCAACGATGACTCAACCTGGAAACACCATATATTTT.

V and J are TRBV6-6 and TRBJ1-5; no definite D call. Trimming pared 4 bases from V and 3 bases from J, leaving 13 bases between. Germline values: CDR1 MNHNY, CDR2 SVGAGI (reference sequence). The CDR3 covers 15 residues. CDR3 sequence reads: CASSLKGKNNQPQHF. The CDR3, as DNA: TGTGCCAGCAGTTTGAAAGGAAAAAACAATCAGCCCCAGCATTTT.

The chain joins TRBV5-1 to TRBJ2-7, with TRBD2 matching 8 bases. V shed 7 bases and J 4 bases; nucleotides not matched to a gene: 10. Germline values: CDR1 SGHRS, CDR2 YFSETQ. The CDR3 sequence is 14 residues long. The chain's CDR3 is CASAGGGIGYEQYF. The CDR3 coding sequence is TGCGCCAGCGCGGGAGGTGGTATTGGGTACGAGCAGTACTTC.

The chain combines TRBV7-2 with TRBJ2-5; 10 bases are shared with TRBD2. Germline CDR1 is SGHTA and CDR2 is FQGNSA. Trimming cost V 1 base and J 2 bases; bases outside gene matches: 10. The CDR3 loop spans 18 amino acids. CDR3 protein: CASSLGFLLAGRQETQYF. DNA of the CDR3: TGTGCCAGCAGCTTAGGGTTTCTACTAGCGGGGAGACAAGAGACCCAGTACTTC.

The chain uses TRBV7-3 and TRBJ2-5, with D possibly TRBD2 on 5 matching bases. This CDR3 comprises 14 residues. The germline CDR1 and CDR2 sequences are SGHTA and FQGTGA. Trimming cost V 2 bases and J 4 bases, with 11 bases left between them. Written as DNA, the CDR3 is TGTGCCAGCAGCTTAGGACCGGCGGGAGAGACCCAGTACTTC. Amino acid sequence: CASSLGPAGETQYF.

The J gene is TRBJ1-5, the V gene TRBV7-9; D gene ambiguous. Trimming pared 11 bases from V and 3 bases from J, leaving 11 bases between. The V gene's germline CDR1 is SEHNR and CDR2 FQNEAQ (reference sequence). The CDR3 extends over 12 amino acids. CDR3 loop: CAAGGNNQPQHF. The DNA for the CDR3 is TGTGCCGCGGGAGGGAACAATCAGCCCCAGCATTTT.

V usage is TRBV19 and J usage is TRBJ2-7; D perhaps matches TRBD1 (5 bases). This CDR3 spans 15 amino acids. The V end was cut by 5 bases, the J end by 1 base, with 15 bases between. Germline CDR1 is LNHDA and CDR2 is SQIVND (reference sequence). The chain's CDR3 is CASSADSPVSYEQYF. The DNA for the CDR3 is TGTGCCAGTAGTGCCGACAGTCCGGTTTCCTACGAGCAGTACTTC.